These T cell receptor beta chains were read from a single sample in a study of cytomegalovirus exposure and HLA in healthy donors. The method was immunoSEQ multiplex PCR; TCRdb's version includes in-frame clones alone and lacks a portion of them. The top ten hold roughly 4.4% of the sample, which has roughly 80,000 clones, roughly two thirds seen once. Specimen: PBMCs. The receptors come from a man between 60 and 75 years old in good health and CMV-seropositive. The CDR3 runs from the conserved cysteine through the conserved F or W. The D gene is left open where the match is weak. Rows may omit the clone size; those that give it use once, few, many or a size class.

j_call d_call clone_size v_call cdr3_aa cdr3_nt
TRBJ2-7 TRBD1 NA TRBV7-6 CASSPTGAYEQYF TGTGCCAGCAGCCCCACAGGGGCGTACGAGCAGTACTTC
TRBJ1-5 TRBD1 NA TRBV10-3 CAISGDSGNQPQHF TGTGCCATCAGCGGGGACAGCGGCAATCAGCCCCAGCATTTT
TRBJ2-3 NA NA TRBV11-3 CASSLDQGDTQYF TGTGCCAGCAGCTTAGATCAGGGAGATACGCAGTATTTT
TRBJ2-5 TRBD2 NA TRBV28 CASSLAGGRGTQYF TGTGCCAGCAGTCTAGCGGGAGGACGGGGGACCCAGTACTTC
TRBJ1-1 TRBD1 NA TRBV6-5 CASSYDRGSEAFF TGTGCCAGCAGTTACGACAGGGGATCTGAAGCTTTCTTT
TRBJ1-3 NA NA TRBV4-2 CASSETPAGNTIYF TGTGCCAGCAGCGAAACTCCCGCTGGAAACACCATATATTTT
TRBJ1-5 NA NA TRBV4-1 CASSQVGPPVGGYSNQPQHF TGCGCCAGCAGCCAAGTTGGGCCTCCTGTAGGGGGTTATAGCAATCAGCCCCAGCATTTT
TRBJ2-5 TRBD2 once TRBV25-1 CASSRAGGRTQYF TGTGCCAGCAGTCGGGCGGGGGGTAGAACCCAGTACTTC
TRBJ2-7 TRBD2 NA TRBV27 CASSFSGSSYEQYF TGTGCCAGCAGTTTTAGCGGGAGCTCCTACGAGCAGTACTTC
TRBJ2-3 TRBD2 NA TRBV7-2 CASSSWGTSGSRSTDTQYF TGTGCCAGCAGCTCCTGGGGGACTAGCGGGAGTAGGAGCACAGATACGCAGTATTTT
TRBJ2-7 TRBD1 NA TRBV9 CASSISGTGKVYEQYF TGTGCCAGCAGCATCTCCGGGACAGGGAAAGTTTACGAGCAGTACTTC
TRBJ1-3 NA few TRBV7-2 CASSISSGNTIYF TGTGCCAGCAGCATTAGCTCTGGAAACACCATATATTTT
TRBJ2-7 TRBD2 NA TRBV10-3 CATSGQTSGGAGTRYEQYF TGTGCCACCTCCGGACAGACTAGCGGGGGGGCGGGTACGAGGTACGAGCAGTACTTC
TRBJ1-5 NA NA TRBV30 CAWSGSGNQPQHF TGTGCCTGGAGTGGGTCAGGGAATCAGCCCCAGCATTTT
TRBJ2-7 NA once TRBV7-2 CASSLAGLAEQYF TGTGCCAGCAGCTTAGCCGGACTCGCCGAGCAGTACTTC
TRBJ2-5 NA few TRBV7-2 CASSLALGRETQYF TGTGCCAGCAGTTTAGCCCTTGGGAGGGAGACCCAGTACTTC
TRBJ2-1 NA NA TRBV12-5 CASGPRTGRVNEQFF TGTGCTAGTGGCCCCAGGACAGGGAGGGTCAATGAGCAGTTCTTC
TRBJ2-5 TRBD1 NA TRBV6-6 CASSSDRAQTQYF TGTGCCAGCAGTTCGGACAGGGCGCAGACCCAGTACTTC
TRBJ1-1 TRBD1 NA TRBV19 CASSITGGSEAFF TGTGCCAGTAGTATCACAGGGGGGTCTGAAGCTTTCTTT
TRBJ2-1 TRBD2 few TRBV9 CASSLWTSGDNEQFF TGTGCCAGCAGCCTCTGGACTAGCGGAGACAATGAGCAGTTCTTC
TRBJ2-3 NA few TRBV5-5 CASSFRLQENTQYF TGTGCCAGCAGCTTTCGGCTTCAGGAAAATACGCAGTATTTT
TRBJ2-3 TRBD2 few TRBV18 CASSPRQAGGGDTQYF TGTGCCAGCTCACCACGACAGGCGGGAGGGGGAGATACGCAGTATTTT
TRBJ2-5 NA NA TRBV5-1 CASSLTGASQETQYF TGCGCCAGCAGCTTGACGGGAGCCTCTCAAGAGACCCAGTACTTC
TRBJ2-1 TRBD1 few TRBV6-5 CASSYSGTEYYNEQFF TGTGCCAGCAGTTATTCCGGGACAGAGTACTACAATGAGCAGTTCTTC
TRBJ1-1 NA once TRBV6-5 CASRPGYLNTEAFF TGTGCCAGCAGGCCGGGTTACCTGAACACTGAAGCTTTCTTT
TRBJ1-5 NA NA TRBV19 CASSLGPSSQPQHF TGTGCCAGTAGCCTGGGGCCTTCGAGTCAGCCCCAGCATTTT
TRBJ2-7 TRBD2 NA TRBV6-1 CASSASGSLSYEQYF TGTGCCAGCAGTGCGAGCGGGAGTCTGTCCTACGAGCAGTACTTC
TRBJ1-2 TRBD1 NA TRBV5-4 CASSPGQYDYGYTF TGTGCCAGCAGCCCGGGACAGTATGACTATGGCTACACCTTC
TRBJ1-5 TRBD1 NA TRBV28 CASSSVGGPAMGQPQHF TGTGCCAGCAGTAGCGTAGGGGGCCCGGCAATGGGTCAGCCCCAGCATTTT
TRBJ1-6 TRBD1 NA TRBV27 CASSSTLTGFRHSPLHF TGTGCCAGCAGTTCGACCCTGACAGGGTTCCGTCATTCACCCCTCCACTTT
TRBJ1-1 TRBD1 NA TRBV30 CAWSVTTGPEAFF TGTGCCTGGAGTGTAACGACAGGGCCTGAAGCTTTCTTT
TRBJ2-6 NA few TRBV7-9 CASSFRDSGANVLTF TGTGCCAGCAGCTTCAGGGATTCTGGGGCCAACGTCCTGACTTTC
TRBJ2-2 TRBD1 NA TRBV4-2 CASSHRQGAMNTGELFF TGTGCCAGCAGCCACAGACAGGGGGCTATGAACACCGGGGAGCTGTTTTTT
TRBJ2-7 NA once TRBV5-8 CASSLRVTSSYEQYF TGTGCCAGCAGCTTGAGAGTTACTAGCTCCTACGAGCAGTACTTC
TRBJ2-1 NA NA TRBV19 CASRVNGASSYNEQFF TGTGCCAGCAGGGTGAACGGAGCCAGCTCCTACAATGAGCAGTTCTTC
TRBJ1-1 TRBD1 NA TRBV19 CASSNRQGLVNTEAFF TGTGCCAGTAGTAATCGACAGGGGCTGGTGAACACTGAAGCTTTCTTT
TRBJ2-1 TRBD2 NA TRBV4-1 CASSKGTSGRAADNEQFF TGCGCCAGCAGCAAAGGGACTAGCGGGAGGGCCGCAGACAATGAGCAGTTCTTC